This T cell receptor (beta chain) was sequenced during a study of a mutant IDH1 vaccine in newly diagnosed glioma (dated by TCRdb to the early 2020s). In the study overall: Vaccination was initiated 4-6 weeks after radiotherapy alone, or concurrently with temozolomide cycles in the chemotherapy-containing groups. Of the approximately 34 treated patients, around 62% were male and around 40% were female, and a mean age of approximately 40 years was recorded. Peripheral blood was collected at six visits: V03 (baseline), V05, V07, V10, V12 and V13. Prior to enrollment, patients had been given standard therapy consisting of radiotherapy alone, temozolomide alone, or radiochemotherapy with temozolomide, with the combination given to most patients. The week-35 safety follow-up took place at visit V12, and the week-47 end of study took place at visit V13. Longitudinal TCRB deep sequencing was performed for about two dozen treated patients wherever samples were available for exploratory analyses.

This clone showed up just once. Its antigen is not yet known. No much larger clone is present one base from it, and per-base qualities are unavailable. The protocol used for the library was the immunoSEQ multiplex PCR assay. Rearranged TCR beta chain sequences were amplified with the hsTCRB Kit following the manufacturer's protocol. Sequencing of TCRB libraries was carried out on an Illumina MiSeq. From the authors' description of their analysis: The kit vendor's proprietary platform handled demultiplexing, trimming and gene mapping. Held by TCRdb, this immuneACCESS table contains in-frame sequences only and omits some clones. Under half of the omission traces to an unresolved V gene where checked; the cause of the rest is unknown. V and J calls and clone size come straight from that table; D and trimming were deduced from the DNA. A total of tens of thousands of clones appear in this sample, about four fifths of them only once. In total, the top ten clones hold 3.5% to 4% of the sample.

The time point label on this specimen signifies: week 47, end of study. A 20-mer mutant IDH1 peptide at 300 micrograms in Montanide made up each vaccine dose, which was injected subcutaneously together with topical imiquimod. Patients were given eight vaccinations, in weeks 1, 3, 5, 7, 11, 15, 19 and 23, which matched visits V03 through V10. Newly diagnosed WHO grade 3 or 4 IDH1-mutant astrocytomas showing loss of nuclear ATRX were present in the donors. The samples were drawn from NOA16, a multicentre, single-arm, open-label phase I trial in Germany that tested a mutant IDH1 peptide vaccine in humans for the first time. The DNeasy Blood and Tissue Kit was used to extract genomic DNA from EDTA blood for TCRB sequencing. Trimming takes 6 bases from V and 2 bases from J, and the germline ends sit 12 bases apart. The CDR3 measures 14 amino acids from cysteine to phenylalanine. Only the CDR3 portion is preserved as DNA: 42 bases, with reading frame beginning at the first base. CDR1 and CDR2 (MNHEY, SVGAGI) derive from the germline V gene.

General findings and caveats noted by the study authors: The authors stated that sample limitations prevented analyses of patient blood samples from being reproduced. Vaccine-induced immune responses across multiple MHC alleles were detected in roughly 94% of patients. PBMC samples for TCRB deep sequencing were selected based on availability. Pseudoprogression appeared unrelated to alterations in the top peripheral T cell clonotypes detected by TCRB sequencing.

Specimen: PBMCs, collected from a glioma patient whose treatment included an IDH1 peptide vaccine. The chain joins TRBV6-5 to TRBJ2-3, with the D call perhaps TRBD1 or TRBD2, each one matching 5 bases. This receptor was identified in a man aged 25 to 40 with glioma. In nucleotides, the sequence is TGTGCCAGCAGCGAAGGGACGGACACAGATACGCAGTATTTT. Its coded protein is CASSEGTDTDTQYF.